This record covers a single T cell receptor beta chain. What it binds is unknown. Germline lookup yields CDR1 SGDLS and CDR2 YYNGEE. The CDR3 length is 14 residues. V was cut by 4 bases and J by 5 bases, with 15 bases left in between. The PCR employed 60 Vbeta primers together with 13 Jbeta primers. Generated by immunoSEQ multiplex PCR, the TCRdb table keeps only in-frame clones and is missing some. The sample includes more than 45,000 clones. The sample belongs to a study of cytomegalovirus exposure and HLA in healthy donors. About the research overall: In an earlier analysis, approximately 120 million unique TCR beta sequences were found from approximately 170 million T cells.

Broader study findings: In an earlier analysis, most TCR beta V segments were productive about 87% or about 30% of the time.

The sequenced sample was PBMCs. The sequence was collected from an older woman in good health and CMV-seropositive. The V call is TRBV9, the J call TRBJ2-5, with D perhaps TRBD2 (7 bases). Here the CDR3 reads CASSPDGGRETQYF. CDR3 DNA: TGTGCCAGCAGCCCTGACGGGGGGCGGGAGACCCAGTACTTC.